What follows are 10 T cell receptor beta chains derived from one specimen sequenced in a study of Ad26.COV2.S vaccination and SARS-CoV-2 variants. TCRdb's copy holds only in-frame clones and misses some; the assay was immunoSEQ multiplex PCR. The sample has 120,000 to 150,000 clones, around 86% seen once. Here the sequenced sample was peripheral blood, taken after recovery from COVID-19. The receptors originated from a human donor who had recovered from COVID-19.

The genes are TRBV7-9 and TRBJ1-5; 7 bases line up with TRBD1. The germline V gene encodes CDR1 SEHNR and CDR2 FQNEAQ (reference sequence). The CDR3 length is 17 residues. The ends lost 4 bases at V and 9 bases at J; junction bases unmatched: 18. The CDR3 protein is CASSSSSDRVIDRPQHF. CDR3 coding DNA: TGTGCCAGCAGCTCCTCGTCCGACAGGGTAATAGATCGGCCCCAGCATTTT.

Only a few counts were recorded for this clone. This chain links TRBV2 with TRBJ2-3, with D uncertain. Germline values: CDR1 SNHLY, CDR2 FYNNEI. CDR3 length equals 11 residues. V lost 6 bases and J 6 bases, leaving 7 bases between the germline ends. The CDR3 bases are TGTGCCAGCAGCCGAAGGGATACGCAGTATTTT. It yields the protein CASSRRDTQYF.

The chain carries TRBV4-3 and TRBJ2-3; D gene unclear. The CDR3 sequence is 14 residues long. Trimming removed 4 bases at V and 2 bases at J, with 10 bases between. CDR1 and CDR2 from the germline V gene are LGHNA and YSLEER. The CDR3 region is CASSPGPLTDTQYF. CDR3 sequence (DNA): TGCGCCAGCAGCCCCGGGCCTCTCACAGATACGCAGTATTTT.

CDR3 DNA sequence: TGTGCCAGCCACTCGGGACAGGATCACGAGCAGTACTTC. It specifies CASHSGQDHEQYF. V gene TRBV5-4 combines with J gene TRBJ2-7; 8 bases match TRBD1. CDR3 length: 13 amino acids. Germline V lookup: CDR1 SGHNT, CDR2 YYREEE (reference sequence). Losses at the gene ends were 7 bases for V and 5 bases for J; bases not matched to a gene: 8.

This sequence joins TRBV19 and TRBJ1-6; weak D call: TRBD1 (6 bases). The CDR3 loop spans 13 amino acids. Germline values: CDR1 LNHDA, CDR2 SQIVND (reference sequence). Trimming stripped 5 bases from V and 13 bases from J, with 15 bases between. CDR3 nucleotides: TGTGCCAGTAGTCCTACAGGGCCTGTGCCCCTCCACTTT. It specifies CASSPTGPVPLHF.

This chain links TRBV19 with TRBJ1-4; D ambiguous. This CDR3 region has 13 residues. V dropped 8 bases and J dropped 8 bases, with 15 bases sitting between them. Germline V CDR1 and CDR2: LNHDA, SQIVND (reference sequence). This chain's CDR3 is CASSNRGKEKLFF. The DNA of the CDR3 is TGTGCCAGTTCCAATCGAGGGAAAGAAAAACTGTTTTTT.

The rearrangement links TRBV6-5 to TRBJ1-6; D uncertain. The V gene's germline CDR1 is MNHEY and CDR2 SVGAGI. V was pared by 0 bases and J by 7 bases, with 10 bases between. CDR3 length equals 15 residues. In DNA form, the CDR3 reads TGTGCCAGCAGTTACTCGCACGGTGTAAATTCACCCCTCCACTTT. This translates into CASSYSHGVNSPLHF.

A single count supports this clone. V gene TRBV10-1 combines with J gene TRBJ2-7; 7 bases align to TRBD2. The ends lost 10 bases at V and 5 bases at J; junction bases unmatched: 11. In germline, CDR1 is WNHNN, CDR2 SYGVQD (reference sequence). The CDR3 runs 13 residues. This chain's CDR3 is CATQSPRENEQYF. The CDR3 nucleotides are TGCGCCACGCAATCCCCGCGGGAGAACGAGCAGTACTTC.

V usage is TRBV27 and J usage is TRBJ1-5, with TRBD1 as a possible D gene (5 bases). The ends were cut back, 5 bases at V and 5 bases at J, with 10 bases in the middle. Germline V gene lookup returns CDR1 MNHEY and CDR2 SMNVEV (reference sequence). The CDR3 spans 13 residues. The CDR3 bases are TGTGCCAGCAGTGGGGGTGGGGATCAGCCCCAGCATTTT. It specifies CASSGGGDQPQHF.

The DNA for the CDR3 is TGCGCCAGCAGCCCCCCGGGGGTCTATGGCTACACCTTC. This gives the protein CASSPPGVYGYTF. The chain carries TRBV4-1 and TRBJ1-2; D is perhaps TRBD1 (5 bases). The CDR3 length is 13 residues. V shed 4 bases and J shed 4 bases, with 10 bases lying between them. In germline, CDR1 is MGHRA, CDR2 YSYEKL.